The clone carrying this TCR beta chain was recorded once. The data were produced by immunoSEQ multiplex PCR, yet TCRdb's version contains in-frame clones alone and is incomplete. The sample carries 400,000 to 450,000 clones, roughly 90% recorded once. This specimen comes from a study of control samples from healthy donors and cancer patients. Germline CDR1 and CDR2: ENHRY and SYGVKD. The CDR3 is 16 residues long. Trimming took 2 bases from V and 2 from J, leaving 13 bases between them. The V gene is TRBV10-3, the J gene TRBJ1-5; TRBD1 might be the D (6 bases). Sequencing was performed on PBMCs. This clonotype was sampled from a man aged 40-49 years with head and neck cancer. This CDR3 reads CAISEGLGAGNQPQHF. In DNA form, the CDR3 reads TGTGCCATCAGTGAGGGGTTGGGGGCTGGCAATCAGCCCCAGCATTTT.